The rows below give T cell receptor beta chains drawn from one sample of a study of OX40 agonist ivuxolimab in advanced cancers. Profiled with immunoSEQ multiplex PCR; TCRdb holds only in-frame clones, not every one. Of fewer than 100,000 clones in the sample, 65% to 90% were seen once. This specimen consisted of CD4+ or CD8+ T cells sorted from blood, obtained in a trial of the OX40 agonist ivuxolimab. These receptors came from an adult with an advanced solid tumor such as melanoma, head and neck, liver or kidney cancer. CDR3s include the opening cysteine and the closing phenylalanine or tryptophan. A D gene is named only where the DNA matches it firmly. Rows may omit the clone size; those that give it use once, few, many or a size class.

D gene	V gene	clone size	J gene	CDR3 DNA	CDR3 protein
TRBD2	TRBV2	.	TRBJ2-4	TGTGCCAGCAGGGAGGGACTAGCGGGGGGGCCGGGAAGTCACTTC	CASREGLAGGPGSHF
.	TRBV9	few	TRBJ2-1	TGTGCCAGCAGCCAGATGAGGAATGAGCAGTTCTTC	CASSQMRNEQFF
.	TRBV5-1	.	TRBJ1-1	TGCGCCAGCAGCTTGCCCTCAGGTCTCGGTGAAGCTTTCTTT	CASSLPSGLGEAFF
TRBD2	TRBV5-1	.	TRBJ2-3	TGCGCCAGCAGCTTGGAGGGGAGGGAAACAGATACGCAGTATTTT	CASSLEGRETDTQYF
.	TRBV6-1	.	TRBJ2-5	TGTGCCAGCAGTGTCGATGTCGGGGAGACCCAGTACTTC	CASSVDVGETQYF
TRBD2	TRBV29-1	.	TRBJ2-5	TGCAGCGTTACTAGCGGGGACAGAGAGACCCAGTACTTC	CSVTSGDRETQYF
TRBD1	TRBV7-2	few	TRBJ1-2	TGTGCCAGCAGCTTAGGGGGGACAGGAGCTAACTATGGCTACACCTTC	CASSLGGTGANYGYTF
TRBD1	TRBV6-4	.	TRBJ1-2	TGTGCCAGCAGTGACTCAAGGGGGCGAGGCTACACCTTC	CASSDSRGRGYTF
.	TRBV5-4	.	TRBJ1-1	TGTGCCAGCAGCTCCCGGGACCTGAACACTGAAGCTTTCTTT	CASSSRDLNTEAFF
.	TRBV14	.	TRBJ2-2	TGTGCCAGCAGCCCAACCCAACGGAGGGTTGCGAACACCGGGGAGCTGTTTTTT	CASSPTQRRVANTGELFF
TRBD2	TRBV4-2	few	TRBJ2-1	TGTGCCAGCAGCAATACATGGAGCGGGGGAAACAATGAGCAGTTCTTC	CASSNTWSGGNNEQFF
.	TRBV28	once	TRBJ2-1	TGTGCCAGCAGTTTCCCAGGGAGCTCCTACAATGAGCAGTTCTTC	CASSFPGSSYNEQFF
.	TRBV2	.	TRBJ1-2	TGTGCCAGCAGCCAACAGCCATCCTATGGCTACACCTTC	CASSQQPSYGYTF
.	TRBV9	few	TRBJ2-1	TGTGCCAGCAGCCCCCACCCGAGCTCCTACAATGAGCAGTTCTTC	CASSPHPSSYNEQFF
.	TRBV5-4	.	TRBJ1-2	TGTGCCAGCAGCTTGGAGGGTTACGCGGGAGGCTACACCTTC	CASSLEGYAGGYTF